Below are 22 T cell receptor beta chains sequenced from a single sample in a study of blood T cell repertoires in COVID-19. Libraries were prepared by immunoSEQ multiplex PCR; TCRdb keeps only in-frame clonotypes and omits some of them. The profile shows fewer than 400,000 clones, more than 90% of them singletons. Sequenced material: PBMCs or T cells enriched from blood (not recorded which). These receptors were taken from a woman aged 25-40 years who had been exposed to COVID-19.

The chain is built from TRBV9 and TRBJ1-1, with D possibly being TRBD1 (5 bases). V was pared by 3 bases and J by 1 base, with 16 bases between. Germline V CDR1 and CDR2: SGDLS, YYNGEE. This CDR3 comprises 16 residues. The CDR3 reads CASSGPPGGGNTEAFF. DNA of the CDR3: TGTGCCAGCAGCGGTCCCCCGGGCGGGGGGAACACTGAAGCTTTCTTT. Drawing the rest from reference TRBV9 and TRBJ1-1, the complete variable domain is DSGVTQTPKHLITATGQRVTLRCSPRSGDLSVYWYQQSLDQGLQFLIQYYNGEERAKGNILERFSAQQFPDLHSELNLSSLELGDSALYFCASSGPPGGGNTEAFFGQGTRLTVV.

The chain uses TRBV30 and TRBJ2-4; TRBD2 matches at 13 bases. Germline trimming cut 2 bases from V and 0 bases from J; bases unmatched to any gene: 4. Germline lookup yields CDR1 GTSNPN and CDR2 SVGIG (reference sequence). The CDR3 runs 17 residues. The CDR3 DNA sequence: TGTGCCTGGAGTCCCCGACTAGCGGGGGGAGCCAAAAACATTCAGTACTTC. Translation gives CAWSPRLAGGAKNIQYF.

This sequence joins TRBV6-1 and TRBJ2-3; tentative D call: TRBD1 (5 bases). V dropped 1 base and J dropped 0 bases, with 11 bases sitting between them. Germline lookup yields CDR1 MNHNS and CDR2 SASEGT. The CDR3 covers 16 residues. CDR3 nucleotide sequence: TGTGCCAGCAGTGAAGGTTGGGGCGCGAGCACAGATACGCAGTATTTT. Its translation is CASSEGWGASTDTQYF.

The genes are TRBV7-8 and TRBJ1-1, with a weak D call TRBD1 (5 bases). CDR3 size: 11 residues. Trimming stripped 4 bases from V and 11 bases from J, with 11 bases between. CDR1 SGHVS and CDR2 FQNEAQ come from the germline V gene. Here the CDR3 reads CASSSNRGAFF. In DNA form, the CDR3 reads TGTGCCAGCAGCTCAAACCGGGGGGCTTTCTTT.

The chain uses TRBV2 and TRBJ1-5; 10 bases are a match to TRBD1. The CDR3 has 13 amino acids. Losses at the gene ends were 7 bases for V and 6 bases for J; bases not matched to a gene: 3. Germline CDR1 is SNHLY and CDR2 is FYNNEI. The CDR3 DNA is TGTGCCAGCACCGGGACAGGGGTTCAGCCCCAGCATTTT. It encodes CASTGTGVQPQHF.

This clone is a singleton in its sample. The chain combines TRBV2 with TRBJ1-6, with no clear D. Germline V lookup: CDR1 SNHLY, CDR2 FYNNEI. V was pared by 1 base and J by 7 bases, with 11 bases between. This CDR3 is 15 amino acids long. CDR3: CASSEGLYGNSPLHF. The CDR3 region has the DNA TGTGCCAGCAGTGAAGGACTCTATGGGAATTCACCCCTCCACTTT. Based on the CDR3 plus reference TRBV2 and TRBJ1-6, the full variable domain is EPEVTQTPSHQVTQMGQEVILRCVPISNHLYFYWYRQILGQKVEFLVSFYNNEISEKSEIFDDQFSVERPDGSNFTLKIRSTKLEDSAMYFCASSEGLYGNSPLHFGNGTRLTVT.

The gene calls are TRBV5-1 and TRBJ2-5; 7 nucleotides align to TRBD1. The CDR3 runs 15 residues. The V gene end was trimmed by 3 bases and the J gene end by 2 bases; junction bases not matched to a gene: 7. CDR1 is SGHRS and CDR2 is YFSETQ in the germline V gene. The CDR3 region is CASSSEGTAQETQYF. The CDR3 nucleotides read TGCGCCAGCAGCTCCGAAGGGACAGCACAAGAGACCCAGTACTTC. The whole variable domain, filled in from reference TRBV5-1 and TRBJ2-5, reads KAGVTQTPRYLIKTRGQQVTLSCSPISGHRSVSWYQQTPGQGLQFLFEYFSETQRNKGNFPGRFSGRQFSNSRSEMNVSTLELGDSALYLCASSSEGTAQETQYFGPGTRLLVL.

The chain employs TRBV5-4 and TRBJ2-7; TRBD1 matches at 8 bases. The germline CDR1 and CDR2 sequences are SGHNT and YYREEE (reference sequence). Trimming took 0 bases from V and 7 from J; bases not matched to a gene: 9. CDR3 length equals 15 residues. CDR3 bases: TGTGCCAGCAGCTTGGCACAGGGGGTTGTTCTGGAGCAGTACTTC. Its translation: CASSLAQGVVLEQYF.

The chain carries TRBV6-5 and TRBJ2-7; the D is unclear. There are 13 residues in the CDR3. The V gene lost 7 bases and the J gene lost 2 bases, with 12 bases spanning the gap. Germline CDR1 reads MNHEY; CDR2 reads SVGAGI. The CDR3 DNA is TGTGCCAGCACGACAACAGCCCCCTACGAGCAGTACTTC. This gives the protein CASTTTAPYEQYF.

The V gene is TRBV4-3, the J gene TRBJ2-4; D unresolved. V dropped 2 bases and J dropped 0 bases, with 8 bases sitting between them. The germline CDR1 and CDR2 sequences are LGHNA and YSLEER. The CDR3 runs to 15 residues. In DNA form, the CDR3 reads TGCGCCAGCAGCCAATCTGTCGTAGCCAAAAACATTCAGTACTTC. It is translated as CASSQSVVAKNIQYF.

This clone came up once. Other DNA sequences in the same sample also yield this CDR3. The chain recombines TRBV6-4 with TRBJ2-6, with D possibly TRBD1 on 5 matching bases. CDR1 and CDR2 from the germline V gene are MRHNA and SNTAGT. V dropped 2 bases and J dropped 0 bases, with 8 bases sitting between them. CDR3 length: 16 amino acids. This CDR3 is CASSDGHHSGANVLTF. The CDR3 DNA is TGTGCCAGCAGTGACGGACACCACTCTGGGGCCAACGTCCTGACTTTC.

This CDR3 reads CATSQGAYEQYF. CDR3 DNA: TGTGCAACTTCACAGGGGGCTTACGAGCAGTACTTC. The gene calls are TRBV2 and TRBJ2-7, with 9 bases identical to TRBD1. CDR1 and CDR2 from the germline V gene are SNHLY and FYNNEI. There are 12 residues in the CDR3.

V is TRBV19 and J is TRBJ1-2, with D possibly TRBD1 on 5 matching bases. V was clipped by 6 bases and J by 4 bases, with 15 bases between them. The germline CDR1 and CDR2 sequences are LNHDA and SQIVND (reference sequence). The CDR3 totals 14 residues. The CDR3 DNA is TGTGCCAGTAGATACCAGGGTAATCTCTATGGCTACACCTTC. Translated: CASRYQGNLYGYTF.

The chain has TRBV11-2 and TRBJ2-5; 8 bases match TRBD1. The CDR3 length is 13 residues. J gave up 9 bases and V 5 bases, and 8 bases lay outside the gene matches. The germline V gene has CDR1 SGHAT and CDR2 FQNNGV. CDR3 sequence reads: CASSPSTGESQYF. The CDR3 nucleotides are TGTGCCAGCAGCCCGTCGACAGGGGAATCCCAGTACTTC.

This chain links TRBV7-9 with TRBJ1-2; possible D gene TRBD1, 6 bases. Germline V gives CDR1 SEHNR, CDR2 FQNEAQ (reference sequence). The CDR3 is made up of 14 amino acids. The V and J ends lost 6 bases and 4 bases respectively, with 15 bases between them. CDR3 in amino acids: CASRPPRGAYGYTF. CDR3 DNA sequence: TGTGCCAGCAGACCTCCCCGGGGGGCCTATGGCTACACCTTC.

The genes are TRBV6-5 and TRBJ1-4; possibly TRBD1 for D (6 bases). Germline V lookup: CDR1 MNHEY, CDR2 SVGAGI. There are 16 residues in the CDR3. V lost 2 bases and J 8 bases, leaving 18 bases between the germline ends. The CDR3 nucleotides read TGTGCCAGCAGTTACACGCTTGGACAGATCGAGGAAAAACTGTTTTTT. Translation: CASSYTLGQIEEKLFF.

The chain has TRBV2 and TRBJ2-1; D not certain. This CDR3 has 13 amino acids. The V and J ends lost 3 bases and 4 bases respectively, with 7 bases between them. CDR1 SNHLY and CDR2 FYNNEI come from the germline V gene. CDR3 nucleotide sequence: TGTGCCAGCAGTGATAGCCGGTACAATGAGCAGTTCTTC. Its translation is CASSDSRYNEQFF.

V is TRBV6-5 and J is TRBJ2-2, with D possibly matching TRBD1 (6 bases). The CDR3 is made up of 15 amino acids. Trimming took off 5 bases at V and 4 bases at J, with 14 bases between the two ends. Germline CDR1 and CDR2: MNHEY and SVGAGI. In nucleotides, the CDR3 is TGTGCCAGCAGTCTCAGGGCCAGGGGCACCGGGGAGCTGTTTTTT. Protein: CASSLRARGTGELFF.

This clone has more than one count but fewer than ten. The V call is TRBV5-1, the J call TRBJ2-1, with 8 bases aligning to TRBD1. Germline CDR1 reads SGHRS; CDR2 reads YFSETQ. Trimming took 4 bases from V and 4 from J; bases not matched to a gene: 7. There are 15 residues in the CDR3. The CDR3 reads CASSPGTGPYNEQFF. Written as DNA, the CDR3 is TGCGCCAGCAGCCCGGGGACAGGCCCGTACAATGAGCAGTTCTTC.

The J gene is TRBJ1-3, the V gene TRBV4-3; perhaps TRBD1 as D (6 bases). Trimming shortened V by 3 bases and J by 0 bases, and 9 bases separated the two germline ends. The CDR3 runs to 15 residues. Looked up from germline, CDR1 is LGHNA and CDR2 is YSLEER. The CDR3 bases are TGCGCCAGCAGCCAGGGACACTACTCTGGAAACACCATATATTTT. Protein: CASSQGHYSGNTIYF.

The CDR3 sequence: CAISESPGQVGRAFF. The DNA for the CDR3 is TGTGCCATCAGTGAGTCTCCGGGACAGGTAGGGAGAGCTTTCTTT. The chain is built from TRBV10-3 and TRBJ1-1; 8 positions match TRBD1. CDR3 length: 15 residues. The germline V gene encodes CDR1 ENHRY and CDR2 SYGVKD. V lost 0 bases, J lost 10 bases, and 10 bases stayed unmatched.

The rearrangement uses TRBV4-2 and TRBJ2-7, with D possibly being TRBD2 (6 bases). V was trimmed by 1 base and J by 6 bases, leaving 13 bases between them. The CDR3 has 14 residues. Per the germline V gene, CDR1 is LGHNA and CDR2 is YNFKEQ. CDR3 region: CASSQAGVVSEQYF. In nucleotides, the CDR3 is TGTGCCAGCAGCCAAGCGGGGGTCGTGTCCGAGCAGTACTTC.